Each of the 27 T cell receptor beta chains below was sequenced from the same sample in a study of cytomegalovirus exposure and HLA in healthy donors. Generated by immunoSEQ multiplex PCR, the TCRdb table keeps only in-frame clones and is missing some. This table has 150,000 or so clones, approximately 86% appearing once. The source material was PBMCs. These receptor sequences come from a man between 18 and 29 years old in good health and CMV-seropositive.

The chain is built from TRBV5-1 and TRBJ1-2; no definite D call. The ends were cut back, 0 bases at V and 6 bases at J, with 9 bases in the middle. The germline V gene has CDR1 SGHRS and CDR2 YFSETQ. The CDR3 has 13 residues. CDR3 in DNA: TGCGCCAGCAGCTTGGCCGGCGGGGATGGCTACACCTTC. Its protein is CASSLAGGDGYTF. Together with reference TRBV5-1 and TRBJ1-2, the CDR3 gives the full variable domain: KAGVTQTPRYLIKTRGQQVTLSCSPISGHRSVSWYQQTPGQGLQFLFEYFSETQRNKGNFPGRFSGRQFSNSRSEMNVSTLELGDSALYLCASSLAGGDGYTFGSGTRLTVV.

This rearrangement joins TRBV13 to TRBJ2-1; 14 positions match TRBD2. J gave up 8 bases and V 5 bases, and 8 bases lay outside the gene matches. CDR3 length: 16 amino acids. Germline CDR1 and CDR2: PRHDT and FYEKMQ (reference sequence). CDR3 bases: TGTGCCAGCAGCCCTCAGGGACTAGCGGGAGTATATGAGCAGTTCTTC. Amino acids: CASSPQGLAGVYEQFF.

This chain uses TRBV27 with TRBJ2-1; no clear D. Germline values: CDR1 MNHEY, CDR2 SMNVEV (reference sequence). Trimming took off 3 bases at V and 6 bases at J, with 15 bases between the two ends. The CDR3 is 15 residues long. The CDR3 nucleotides are TGTGCCAGCAGTTTCCAACCCCTGATTAGCAATGAGCAGTTCTTC. Residues: CASSFQPLISNEQFF.

This rearrangement joins TRBV6-5 to TRBJ1-2, with D perhaps TRBD1 (5 bases). The CDR3 loop spans 13 amino acids. Germline CDR1 and CDR2: MNHEY and SVGAGI. Trimming removed 5 bases from V and 4 bases from J, with 11 bases in between. This CDR3 reads CASSLAGGYGYTF. As DNA, the CDR3 is TGTGCCAGCAGTCTCGCCGGGGGCTATGGCTACACCTTC.

This chain connects TRBV27 to TRBJ1-5; a weak D match, TRBD1 (6 bases). The length of the CDR3 is 15 residues. V lost 5 bases and J lost 1, with 12 bases in between. Germline V CDR1 and CDR2: MNHEY, SMNVEV (reference sequence). The CDR3 here is CASSPDRLSNQPQHF. The DNA of the CDR3 is TGTGCCAGCAGTCCAGACAGGTTGAGCAATCAGCCCCAGCATTTT.

This clone came up a few times. J is TRBJ1-2 and V is TRBV4-3; 7 bases map to TRBD1. CDR1 is LGHNA and CDR2 is YSLEER in the germline V gene. Trimming took 2 bases from V and 4 from J; bases not matched to a gene: 10. The CDR3 is 16 amino acids. The CDR3 DNA reads TGCGCCAGCAGCCAAACTAGGACAGGTCGACCCTATGGCTACACCTTC. Translated, it gives CASSQTRTGRPYGYTF.

This clone was counted only a few times. The chain uses TRBV5-4 and TRBJ2-5, with unresolved D. V was shortened by 2 bases and J by 1 base, with 6 bases between the two germline ends. Germline CDR1 SGHNT, CDR2 YYREEE (reference sequence). There are 13 residues in the CDR3. CDR3 sequence: CASSFRFQETQYF. The DNA of the CDR3 is TGTGCCAGCAGCTTCAGGTTCCAAGAGACCCAGTACTTC.

CDR3 residues: CASGGTSGGFLEQYF. CDR3 bases: TGTGCCAGCGGAGGGACTAGCGGGGGGTTTTTAGAGCAGTACTTC. The rearrangement joins TRBV6-1 to TRBJ2-7; 15 positions agree with TRBD2. CDR1 and CDR2 from the germline V gene are MNHNS and SASEGT. The CDR3 totals 15 residues. The junction had 9 bases not matched to a gene; V was cut back by 8 bases and J by 7 bases.

The V call is TRBV13, the J call TRBJ2-1; 7 bases align to TRBD1. Germline values: CDR1 PRHDT, CDR2 FYEKMQ (reference sequence). V lost 3 bases, J lost 10 bases, and 9 bases stayed unmatched. This CDR3 contains 14 residues. The CDR3 sequence: CASSLTQGSLEQFF. The CDR3 DNA is TGTGCCAGCAGCTTGACACAGGGGAGTCTAGAGCAGTTCTTC. Variable domain in full (rest from reference TRBV13 and TRBJ2-1): AAGVIQSPRHLIKEKRETATLKCYPIPRHDTVYWYQQGPGQDPQFLISFYEKMQSDKGSIPDRFSAQQFSDYHSELNMSSLELGDSALYFCASSLTQGSLEQFFGPGTRLTVL.

The gene calls are TRBV27 and TRBJ2-1; maybe TRBD1 (6 bases). V gave up 6 bases and J gave up 9 bases, with 15 bases separating them. Germline V gene lookup returns CDR1 MNHEY and CDR2 SMNVEV (reference sequence). The CDR3 is 13 amino acids. DNA of the CDR3: TGTGCCAGCAGGGAAGCCAGGGGCGGTGAGCAGTTCTTC. Translated, it gives CASREARGGEQFF.

V is TRBV11-2 and J is TRBJ2-7; 12 bases align to TRBD1. This CDR3 is built from 16 residues. V lost 2 bases, J lost 4 bases, and 6 bases stayed unmatched. The germline V gene encodes CDR1 SGHAT and CDR2 FQNNGV. CDR3 amino acids: CASSLPGTGGFYEQYF. CDR3 in DNA: TGTGCCAGCAGCTTACCCGGGACAGGGGGCTTTTACGAGCAGTACTTC.

The genes are TRBV27 and TRBJ1-1, with TRBD1 matching over 8 bases. J was trimmed by 4 bases and V by 3 bases; bases with no gene match: 7. Germline CDR1 and CDR2: MNHEY and SMNVEV (reference sequence). The CDR3 sequence is 15 residues long. The CDR3 is CASSFDRGLVTEAFF. The CDR3 bases are TGTGCCAGCAGTTTTGACAGGGGTTTAGTCACTGAAGCTTTCTTT.

This clone has a single count. The V gene is TRBV21-1, the J gene TRBJ2-7; the listed D gene, TRBD1, was not tested against the DNA. TRBV21-1 is a pseudogene. This CDR3 has 14 amino acids. The CDR3 loop reads CASSKGQGAPEQYF. The DNA for the CDR3 is TGTGCCAGCAGCAAGGGACAGGGGGCGCCCGAGCAGTACTTC.

V and J are TRBV7-3 and TRBJ1-1; 9 nucleotides line up with TRBD1. The V and J ends lost 5 bases and 4 bases, in that order; junction bases with no gene match: 14. This CDR3 has 17 amino acids. CDR1 and CDR2 from the germline V gene are SGHTA and FQGTGA. The CDR3 sequence: CASSLDPPDRGSTEAFF. The CDR3 nucleotides read TGTGCCAGCAGCCTCGACCCCCCTGACAGGGGGAGCACTGAAGCTTTCTTT. The variable domain in full, with the rest retrieved from reference TRBV7-3 and TRBJ1-1, is GAGVSQTPSNKVTEKGKYVELRCDPISGHTALYWYRQSLGQGPEFLIYFQGTGAADDSGLPNDRFFAVRPEGSVSTLKIQRTERGDSAVYLCASSLDPPDRGSTEAFFGQGTRLTVV.

The V and J genes are TRBV18 and TRBJ1-1, with TRBD1 matching over 10 bases. Germline lookup yields CDR1 KGHSH and CDR2 LQKENI. The CDR3 totals 15 residues. V was clipped by 2 bases and J by 5 bases; unmatched bases: 5. The CDR3 coding sequence is TGTGCCAGCTCACCAGAGACAGGGGGCTGGACTGAAGCTTTCTTT. Its translation: CASSPETGGWTEAFF.

There are a few counts of this clone. The chain recombines TRBV10-3 with TRBJ1-5; D gene unclear. The V end was cut by 10 bases, the J end by 3 bases, with 13 bases between. Germline V gene data show CDR1 as ENHRY and CDR2 as SYGVKD. The CDR3 contains 13 residues. Here the CDR3 reads CASGPGSNQPQHF. The CDR3 DNA reads TGTGCCAGTGGACCGGGATCCAATCAGCCCCAGCATTTT.

The chain joins TRBV30 to TRBJ1-2; D ambiguous. This CDR3 spans 12 amino acids. The V gene lost 1 base and the J gene lost 5 bases, with 8 bases spanning the gap. In germline, CDR1 is GTSNPN, CDR2 SVGIG (reference sequence). The chain's CDR3 is CAWSGFLYGYTF. The CDR3 DNA follows: TGTGCCTGGAGTGGTTTTCTGTATGGCTACACCTTC.

This rearrangement joins TRBV11-3 to TRBJ2-3, with 12 bases identical to TRBD2. Per germline, CDR1 SGHNT and CDR2 YENEEA. V was pared by 1 base and J by 4 bases, with 6 bases of the junction left unmatched. CDR3 length: 17 amino acids. CDR3 amino acids: CASSLGRLAGDPDTQYF. The CDR3 DNA reads TGTGCCAGCAGCTTAGGGCGACTAGCGGGGGATCCAGATACGCAGTATTTT.

This chain uses TRBV4-2 with TRBJ2-5; D ambiguous. Germline CDR1 reads LGHNA; CDR2 reads YNFKEQ. There are 14 residues in the CDR3. The V gene lost 0 bases and the J gene lost 5 bases, with 10 bases spanning the gap. CDR3 residues: CASSQEDKEETQYF. Here the CDR3 DNA reads TGTGCCAGCAGCCAAGAGGATAAGGAGGAGACCCAGTACTTC.

The rearrangement joins TRBV5-1 to TRBJ2-7; tentative D call: TRBD1 (6 bases). Deletions cut 1 base from V and 5 bases from J, with 7 bases between. The CDR3 is 12 residues long. The V gene's germline CDR1 is SGHRS and CDR2 YFSETQ. The CDR3 nucleotides are TGCGCCAGCAGCTTGACAGGGAACGAGCAGTACTTC. Protein sequence: CASSLTGNEQYF.

The table lists this clone with a few counts. This chain joins TRBV4-2 and TRBJ2-3; D perhaps matches TRBD2 (6 bases). This CDR3 region has 16 residues. Germline V CDR1 and CDR2: LGHNA, YNFKEQ. V shed 4 bases and J shed 0 bases, with 14 bases lying between them. CDR3 sequence reads: CASSRRVGESTDTQYF. The CDR3 nucleotides are TGTGCCAGCAGCCGGAGGGTGGGGGAGAGCACAGATACGCAGTATTTT.

J is TRBJ2-2 and V is TRBV7-4; 9 bases agree with TRBD2. This CDR3 contains 17 residues. V was pared by 5 bases and J by 1 base, with 8 bases of the junction left unmatched. Per germline, CDR1 SGHVT and CDR2 SQSDAQ. The CDR3 region is CASSMLGAGGNTGELFF. The DNA for the CDR3 is TGTGCCAGCAGCATGCTAGGAGCGGGAGGGAACACCGGGGAGCTGTTTTTT.

This clone was observed once. The gene calls are TRBV7-3 and TRBJ2-1; no clear D gene. There are 15 residues in the CDR3. The V gene lost 2 bases and the J gene lost 0 bases, with 8 bases spanning the gap. CDR1 SGHTA and CDR2 FQGTGA come from the germline V gene. Here the CDR3 reads CASSLGSSSYNEQFF. The CDR3 nucleotides are TGTGCCAGCAGCTTAGGCTCTAGCTCCTACAATGAGCAGTTCTTC.

The chain carries TRBV19 and TRBJ1-1, with D unclear. This CDR3 contains 16 residues. CDR1 and CDR2 (germline): LNHDA, SQIVND (reference sequence). V dropped 7 bases and J dropped 4 bases, with 22 bases sitting between them. CDR3 sequence reads: CASTPGGIKWGTEAFF. CDR3 nucleotide sequence: TGTGCCAGTACCCCGGGAGGGATTAAGTGGGGCACTGAAGCTTTCTTT.

This chain uses TRBV5-1 with TRBJ2-2; TRBD2 matches at 8 bases. Germline V gene sequence: CDR1 SGHRS, CDR2 YFSETQ. The CDR3 is 14 residues long. V lost 1 base and J lost 8; bases outside the gene matches: 4. In nucleotides, the CDR3 is TGCGCCAGCAGCTTGCTTAGCGGGACTGGGGAGCTGTTTTTT. Protein: CASSLLSGTGELFF.

This chain joins TRBV4-1 and TRBJ1-1; D is undetermined. V dropped 4 bases and J dropped 0 bases, with 9 bases sitting between them. Germline lookup yields CDR1 MGHRA and CDR2 YSYEKL. This CDR3 comprises 14 residues. The CDR3 DNA follows: TGCGCCAGCAGCCGGGAGCGCATGAACACTGAAGCTTTCTTT. This encodes CASSRERMNTEAFF.

This chain joins TRBV30 and TRBJ2-6; 8 bases align to TRBD1. The J segment lost 3 bases and the V segment lost 0 bases, leaving 4 bases of the junction unmatched. The CDR3 totals 16 residues. The germline V gene has CDR1 GTSNPN and CDR2 SVGIG (reference sequence). The CDR3, as DNA: TGTGCCTGGAGTGTACAGGGGGGTTTTGGGGCCAACGTCCTGACTTTC. This encodes CAWSVQGGFGANVLTF.